Listed below are T cell receptor beta chains from one sample, sequenced in a study of T-cell reconstitution after alpha-beta-depleted transplantation in children. TCRdb re-derived calls from the PCR reads in MiXCR, one entry per CDR3 protein. This sample carries approximately 130,000 distinct CDR3 sequences, 8.5% to 10% of them seen once, and the ten largest clones take approximately 25%. The sample here was PBMCs, mostly from graft donor cells, taken 180 days after TCRalphabeta/CD19-depleted stem cell transplant. Receptors were obtained from a girl under three years old who had a stem cell transplant for combined immunodeficiency, so the T cells may come from the graft donor. Each CDR3 is given with its conserved first and last residue. D genes are given only for firm matches. Size is omitted from some rows. Given values are once, few, many or a class for expanded clones.

TGTGCCAGCAGCTTTGAACAGGGACGGGTAGAGACCCAGTACTTC CASSFEQGRVETQYF - TRBJ2-5 TRBV5-8 few
TGCGCCAGCAGCTTCCGACTAGGATTCAATGAGCAGTTCTTC CASSFRLGFNEQFF - TRBJ2-1 TRBV5-1 -
TGTGCCATCAGCGGACTAGCGGGCGCCTACGAGCAGTACTTC CAISGLAGAYEQYF TRBD2 TRBJ2-7 TRBV10-3 few
TGTGCCAGCAGGATGCACAGGGAATTTACTGAAGCTTTCTTT CASRMHREFTEAFF - TRBJ1-1 TRBV6-1 -
TGTGCCAGCAGCTCCCTTTTGAGGACAGGGAACACTGAAGCTTTCTTT CASSSLLRTGNTEAFF TRBD1 TRBJ1-1 TRBV13 -
TGTGCCAGCAGTTACTACACCGGGACAGGGTTCGAGCAGTACTTC CASSYYTGTGFEQYF TRBD1 TRBJ2-7 TRBV6-5 few
TGTGCCAGCAGCCATCCAGGGGCCACCGGGGAGCTGTTTTTT CASSHPGATGELFF - TRBJ2-2 TRBV6-1 -
TGCAGCGCCGAGGCGGGGAGTGAGCAGTTCTTC CSAEAGSEQFF - TRBJ2-1 TRBV29-1 -
TGCAGTGCCCCGGACAGGGTGCGCTCACCCCTCCACTTT CSAPDRVRSPLHF TRBD1 TRBJ1-6 TRBV20-1 -
TGCGCCAGCAGCTTGGGGGCGGGCAATGAGCAGTTCTTC CASSLGAGNEQFF - TRBJ2-1 TRBV5-1 few
TGTGCCAGCAGCTCCCCCTCGGGGCAAGAGACCCAGTACTTC CASSSPSGQETQYF - TRBJ2-5 TRBV7-2 few
TGCAGTGCTAGGGGACTAGAAGCCGGGGAGCTGTTTTTT CSARGLEAGELFF TRBD2 TRBJ2-2 TRBV20-1 -
TGCAGTGCTAGGGACGGAGGACAGGTCGCCTACAATGAGCAGTTCTTC CSARDGGQVAYNEQFF TRBD1 TRBJ2-1 TRBV20-1 -
TGTGCCAGCAGCTTCTACAGGGGTGAGACCCAGTACTTC CASSFYRGETQYF TRBD1 TRBJ2-5 TRBV7-8 few
TGCAGTGCTAGTGGCGGGAGCGTGGCTTACAATGAGCAGTTCTTC CSASGGSVAYNEQFF TRBD2 TRBJ2-1 TRBV20-1 few
TGTGCCAGCAGCGCCGTCCCCGGAGGATTGGAGACCCAGTACTTC CASSAVPGGLETQYF - TRBJ2-5 TRBV13 -
TGTGCCAGCAGTGGACCAAGGGGTACGCAGTATTTT CASSGPRGTQYF - TRBJ2-3 TRBV12-3/TRBV12-4 few
TGTGCCAGCAGTTTGGCCAGGGTGGAGACCCAGTACTTC CASSLARVETQYF - TRBJ2-5 TRBV12-3/TRBV12-4 few
TGCAGTGCTAGAGGAGACCGGGGCTTCTATGGCTACACCTTC CSARGDRGFYGYTF - TRBJ1-2 TRBV20-1 few
TGTGCCAGCATTCCCGCCGGGACTAGCGGCACCGGGGAGCTGTTTTTT CASIPAGTSGTGELFF TRBD2 TRBJ2-2 TRBV6-1 -
TGTGCCAGCAGTCCCGGGACTCACACAGATACGCAGTATTTT CASSPGTHTDTQYF - TRBJ2-3 TRBV12-3/TRBV12-4 -
TGTGCCAGCAGTGGAGCAGTAGGGACCGGGGAGCTGTTTTTT CASSGAVGTGELFF - TRBJ2-2 TRBV2 many
TGCGCCAGCAGCCCGGGGCTCCTAGCTAGCGGGGGCTCAAGCTCCTACAATGAGCAGTTCTTC CASSPGLLASGGSSSYNEQFF TRBD2 TRBJ2-1 TRBV5-1 -
TGTGCCAGCAGTGACCTTTCCGGGACTAGAGAGACCCAGTACTTC CASSDLSGTRETQYF TRBD2 TRBJ2-5 TRBV25-1 few
TGTGCCGAGAAGACAGGGGCCGTGGCAGAGACCCAGTACTTC CAEKTGAVAETQYF TRBD1 TRBJ2-5 TRBV10-3 few
TGCAGTGCTACCCTGGGAGTTGCCTACGAGCAGTACTTC CSATLGVAYEQYF - TRBJ2-7 TRBV20-1 few
TGTGCCAGTAGTCAAGCGGGAGGCTCCTACAATGAGCAGTTCTTC CASSQAGGSYNEQFF TRBD2 TRBJ2-1 TRBV19 few
TGTGCCAGCAGTAACGCCTGGACAGTCCAGTACTTC CASSNAWTVQYF - TRBJ2-7 TRBV6-2/TRBV6-3 few
TGTGCCAGCAGCCCTACGGGGGGGGCCGGCGGGGAGCTGTTTTTT CASSPTGGAGGELFF TRBD2 TRBJ2-2 TRBV7-3 -
TGTGCCAGCAGCTCCCGAGGGGGACTAGCCTACGAGCAGTACTTC CASSSRGGLAYEQYF TRBD2 TRBJ2-7 TRBV7-2 -
TGTGCCAGCTCACCACTGGGCAGGGTCTACGAGCAGTACTTC CASSPLGRVYEQYF - TRBJ2-7 TRBV18 -
TGCAGTGCTTACAGGGGGAACACAGATACGCAGTATTTT CSAYRGNTDTQYF TRBD1 TRBJ2-3 TRBV20-1 -
TGTGCTAGCAGCTTACTGCCAAGTCGGTTACAAGAGACCCAGTACTTC CASSLLPSRLQETQYF - TRBJ2-5 TRBV7-7 -
TGCGCCAGCAGTTATACAGGGCCATCTAACTATGGCTACACCTTC CASSYTGPSNYGYTF - TRBJ1-2 TRBV5-1 -
TGTGCCAGCGGATTGGACGTAAGCTCTGGAAACACCATATATTTT CASGLDVSSGNTIYF - TRBJ1-3 TRBV12-3/TRBV12-4 -
TGCGCCAGCAGCTTGGTTCGAACAGGGGGTATGAACACTGAAGCTTTCTTT CASSLVRTGGMNTEAFF TRBD1 TRBJ1-1 TRBV5-1 few
TGTGCCAGCAGTTACTCCCCATCGGGCCCCGAGCAGTACTTC CASSYSPSGPEQYF - TRBJ2-7 TRBV6-5 -
TGTGCCAGCAGCTCCGGACTAGCGCTAAACAATGAGCAGTTCTTC CASSSGLALNNEQFF TRBD2 TRBJ2-1 TRBV7-9 many
TGCGCCAGCAGCCAACGCGGGATGGCGAACACCGGGGAGCTGTTTTTT CASSQRGMANTGELFF - TRBJ2-2 TRBV5-1 -
TGCGCCAGCAGCTTCCGGACAGGAGGGGATACGCAGTATTTT CASSFRTGGDTQYF - TRBJ2-3 TRBV5-1 many
TGTGCCAGCAGTTACGGGGGAAGTAGTTCACCCCTCCACTTT CASSYGGSSSPLHF - TRBJ1-6 TRBV6-5 -